The subject of this entry is one T cell receptor beta chain. The data belong to a study of neoadjuvant anti-PD-1 for oral cavity cancer. V dropped 2 bases and J dropped 0 bases, with 8 bases sitting between them. Germline V gene lookup returns CDR1 SEHNR and CDR2 FQNEAQ (reference sequence). This CDR3 contains 14 residues. TCRdb keeps only in-frame clones here, not all; method: immunoSEQ multiplex PCR. The sample has 55,000 to 80,000 clones; roughly nine tenths are singletons. Specified time point: after neoadjuvant nivolumab, at surgical resection. PBMCs were not maintained or expanded in culture before analysis.

The sequencing here drew on PBMCs, taken after nivolumab (anti-PD-1) treatment. This chain uses TRBV7-9 with TRBJ2-7; D may be TRBD1 (5 bases). The receptor was derived from a person aged 35-80 years with oral cavity squamous cell carcinoma. CDR3 amino acids: CASSLYQGSYEQYF. The CDR3 coding sequence is TGTGCCAGCAGCTTATATCAGGGCTCCTACGAGCAGTACTTC. Filled out from reference TRBV7-9 and TRBJ2-7, the complete variable domain reads DTGVSQNPRHKITKRGQNVTFRCDPISEHNRLYWYRQTLGQGPEFLTYFQNEAQLEKSRLLSDRFSAERPKGSFSTLEIQRTEQGDSAMYLCASSLYQGSYEQYFGPGTRLTVT.